This TCR beta chain was recorded in a study of identical twins. This clonotype came up a few times. A universal primer site arose from template switching, and cDNA bore unique molecular identifiers. TCRdb reanalysed the 5' RACE reads using MiXCR and keeps one entry per CDR3 protein. The sample shows about 340,000 distinct CDR3 sequences, roughly an eighth of them seen only once. CDR1 is SGHDN and CDR2 is FVKESK in the germline V gene. The CDR3 totals 15 residues. Trimming took off 4 bases at V and 2 bases at J, with 14 bases between the two ends. This sample also belongs to another study, concerning yellow fever vaccine responses in identical twins.

The chain links TRBV14 to TRBJ1-2; D perhaps matches TRBD1 (6 bases). The clonotype originates from a woman aged 18 to 35 in good health. Sequenced sample: CD8+ T cells sorted from blood. The CDR3: CASSPPGQSNYGYTF. CDR3 nucleotide sequence: TGTGCCAGCAGCCCTCCAGGACAGAGCAACTATGGCTACACCTTC.